This record covers a single T cell receptor (beta chain). This record comes from a study of shared clonotypes between healthy human individuals. Data came from immunoSEQ multiplex PCR; TCRdb stores just in-frame clones and leaves some out. Among roughly 2.2 million clones listed, roughly 90% were seen once. V lost 0 bases and J lost 6; bases outside the gene matches: 6. The germline V gene encodes CDR1 SGHNT and CDR2 YYREEE (reference sequence). The CDR3 is made up of 15 amino acids. The clonotype comes from a man younger than 30 in good health. Some clones in this sample may be carry-over from other donors' samples. Sequenced input: naive CD4+ T cells from PBMCs. Subset reported: CD45RA+ positively selected. The V call is TRBV5-4, the J call TRBJ2-3, with 8 bases fitting TRBD2. The CDR3 spells CASSLEGTRGDTQYF. The CDR3 nucleotides are TGTGCCAGCAGCTTGGAAGGGACTAGGGGGGATACGCAGTATTTT.